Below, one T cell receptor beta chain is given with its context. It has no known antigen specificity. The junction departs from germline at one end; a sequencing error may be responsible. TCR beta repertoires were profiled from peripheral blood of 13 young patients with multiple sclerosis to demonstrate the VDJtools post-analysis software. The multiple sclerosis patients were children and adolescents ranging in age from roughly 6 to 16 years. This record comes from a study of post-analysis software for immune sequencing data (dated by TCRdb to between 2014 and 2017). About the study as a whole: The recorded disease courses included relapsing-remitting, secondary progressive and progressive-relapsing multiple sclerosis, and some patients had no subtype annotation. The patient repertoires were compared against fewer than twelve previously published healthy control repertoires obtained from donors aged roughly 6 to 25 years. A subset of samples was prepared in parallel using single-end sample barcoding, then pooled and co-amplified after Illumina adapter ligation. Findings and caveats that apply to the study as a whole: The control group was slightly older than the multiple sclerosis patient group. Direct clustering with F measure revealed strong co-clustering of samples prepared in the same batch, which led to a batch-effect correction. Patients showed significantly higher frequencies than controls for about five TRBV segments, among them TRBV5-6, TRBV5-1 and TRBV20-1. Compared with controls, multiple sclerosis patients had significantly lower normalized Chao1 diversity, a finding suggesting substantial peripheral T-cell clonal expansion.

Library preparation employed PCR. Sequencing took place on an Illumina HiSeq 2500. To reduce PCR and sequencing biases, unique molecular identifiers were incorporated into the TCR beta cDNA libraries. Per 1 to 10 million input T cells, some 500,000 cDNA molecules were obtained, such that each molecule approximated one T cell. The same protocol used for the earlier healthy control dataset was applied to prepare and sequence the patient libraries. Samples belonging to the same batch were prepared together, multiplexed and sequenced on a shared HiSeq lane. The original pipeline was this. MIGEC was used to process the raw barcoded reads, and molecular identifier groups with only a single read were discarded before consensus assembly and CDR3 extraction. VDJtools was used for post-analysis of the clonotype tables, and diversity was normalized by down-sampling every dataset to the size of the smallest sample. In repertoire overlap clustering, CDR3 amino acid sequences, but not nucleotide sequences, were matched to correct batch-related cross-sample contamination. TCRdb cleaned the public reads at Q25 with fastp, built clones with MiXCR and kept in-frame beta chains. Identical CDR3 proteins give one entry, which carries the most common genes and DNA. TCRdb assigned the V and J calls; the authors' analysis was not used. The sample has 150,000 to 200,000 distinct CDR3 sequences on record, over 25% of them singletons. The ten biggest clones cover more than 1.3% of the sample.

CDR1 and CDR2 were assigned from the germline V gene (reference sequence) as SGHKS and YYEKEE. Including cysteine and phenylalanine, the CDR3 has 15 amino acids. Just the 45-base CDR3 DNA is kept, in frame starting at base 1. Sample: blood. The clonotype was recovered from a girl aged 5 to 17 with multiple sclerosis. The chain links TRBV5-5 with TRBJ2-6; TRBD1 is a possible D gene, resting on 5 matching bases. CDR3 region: CASRNWGSGANALTF. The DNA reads TGTGCCAGCAGGAATTGGGGCTCTGGGGCCAACGCCCTGACTTTC.